These 30 T cell receptor beta chains share one sample of origin, sequenced in a study of cytomegalovirus exposure and HLA in healthy donors. Primers included in the PCR were 60 Vbeta and 13 Jbeta primers. The assay was immunoSEQ multiplex PCR, and TCRdb's table has in-frame clones only and misses some. The sample contains 100,000 to 150,000 clones, approximately 80% of which appear only once. Sequences were obtained from PBMCs. The receptors come from a male donor in good health and CMV-seropositive.

This clone has just a few counts. This chain links TRBV27 with TRBJ2-7; D may be TRBD2 (6 bases). The V gene's germline CDR1 is MNHEY and CDR2 SMNVEV (reference sequence). Trimming removed 5 bases at V and 3 bases at J, with 11 bases between. The CDR3 length is 13 residues. CDR3 sequence: CASSAGEVYEQYF. The DNA of the CDR3 is TGTGCCAGCAGTGCCGGGGAGGTCTACGAGCAGTACTTC.

V gene TRBV28 combines with J gene TRBJ1-6; maybe TRBD1 (6 bases). The CDR3 has 14 amino acids. The V end lost 1 base, the J end lost 11 bases, and 12 bases lay between the germline ends. The germline V gene has CDR1 MDHEN and CDR2 SYDVKM. For the CDR3, the DNA is TGTGCCAGCAGTTTATTGGACAGTAGGACACCCCTCCACTTT. Amino acids: CASSLLDSRTPLHF. Full variable domain (outside the CDR3, taken from reference TRBV28 and TRBJ1-6): DVKVTQSSRYLVKRTGEKVFLECVQDMDHENMFWYRQDPGLGLRLIYFSYDVKMKEKGDIPEGYSVSREKKERFSLILESASTNQTSMYLCASSLLDSRTPLHFGNGTRLTVT.

V and J are TRBV5-1 and TRBJ2-3, with 8 bases that match TRBD2. The CDR3 contains 16 residues. Trimming removed 0 bases from V and 0 bases from J; junction bases left unmatched: 3. CDR1 and CDR2 (germline): SGHRS, YFSETQ. CDR3 DNA sequence: TGCGCCAGCAGCTTGGGGACTAGCACTAGCACAGATACGCAGTATTTT. Residues: CASSLGTSTSTDTQYF. Drawing the rest from reference TRBV5-1 and TRBJ2-3, the complete variable domain is KAGVTQTPRYLIKTRGQQVTLSCSPISGHRSVSWYQQTPGQGLQFLFEYFSETQRNKGNFPGRFSGRQFSNSRSEMNVSTLELGDSALYLCASSLGTSTSTDTQYFGPGTRLTVL.

V and J are TRBV7-2 and TRBJ2-7, with D possibly TRBD1 on 5 matching bases. V lost 3 bases to trimming and J lost 3 bases, with 9 bases between them. Germline V gene sequence: CDR1 SGHTA, CDR2 FQGNSA. The CDR3 is 13 residues long. CDR3 sequence: CASSFYQGYEQYF. DNA for the CDR3: TGTGCCAGCAGCTTTTATCAGGGCTACGAGCAGTACTTC.

V is TRBV10-3 and J is TRBJ2-2; 8 nucleotides match TRBD2. Unmatched junction bases numbered 4, after V lost 7 bases and J lost 6 bases. Germline V gene sequence: CDR1 ENHRY, CDR2 SYGVKD. The length of the CDR3 is 13 residues. The CDR3 DNA follows: TGTGCCATCATGGGACTAGTAGCCGGGGAGCTGTTTTTT. This sequence encodes CAIMGLVAGELFF.

This chain connects TRBV6-1 to TRBJ1-5; 7 bases line up with TRBD1. J was trimmed by 0 bases and V by 6 bases; bases with no gene match: 5. CDR3 length: 15 amino acids. In germline, CDR1 is MNHNS, CDR2 SASEGT. The CDR3 loop reads CASSHGTVSNQPQHF. The DNA for the CDR3 is TGTGCCAGCAGCCACGGGACAGTTAGCAATCAGCCCCAGCATTTT.

This clone was counted between two and nine times. V is TRBV27 and J is TRBJ2-3, with TRBD1 matching over 7 bases. The CDR3 is made up of 15 amino acids. With V trimmed by 5 bases and J by 7 bases, 12 bases remained unmatched. From germline, CDR1 is MNHEY and CDR2 SMNVEV (reference sequence). The CDR3 region has the DNA TGTGCCAGCAGTCCCAGTTTAGGGGGCAGGTATACGCAGTATTTT. As protein: CASSPSLGGRYTQYF.

The chain recombines TRBV7-2 with TRBJ1-1, with D possibly TRBD1 on 5 matching bases. V was shortened by 5 bases and J by 2 bases, with 9 bases between the two germline ends. The CDR3 is made up of 13 amino acids. CDR1 is SGHTA, CDR2 FQGNSA, per germline. CDR3 region: CASSNQGNTEAFF. The CDR3 DNA reads as TGTGCCAGCAGCAACCAGGGAAACACTGAAGCTTTCTTT.

This chain connects TRBV5-8 to TRBJ1-1; 9 bases line up with TRBD1. The V segment lost 6 bases and the J segment 5 bases; nucleotides outside the gene matches: 8. This CDR3 contains 14 residues. The germline V gene encodes CDR1 SGHTS and CDR2 YDEGEE. CDR3 nucleotides: TGTGCCAGCATGGGGGGGACAGGGCGGACTGAAGCTTTCTTT. Protein: CASMGGTGRTEAFF.

This clone was counted between two and nine times. The chain combines TRBV11-1 with TRBJ1-3, with a tentative D call TRBD1 (6 bases). The CDR3 has 14 amino acids. V lost 5 bases, J lost 1 base, and 9 bases lay in between. Germline loops: CDR1 SGHAT, CDR2 FQDESV (reference sequence). The CDR3: CASSPGTSGNTIYF. The CDR3 DNA reads as TGTGCCAGCAGCCCTGGGACATCTGGAAACACCATATATTTT.

The chain joins TRBV6-4 to TRBJ2-1; TRBD1 matches at 12 bases. The J segment lost 8 bases and the V segment lost 3 bases, leaving 8 bases of the junction unmatched. Germline CDR1 reads MRHNA; CDR2 reads SNTAGT. There are 16 residues in the CDR3. CDR3 DNA: TGTGCCAGCAGTGAGCAAGGGACAGGGGGCATGGATGAGCAGTTCTTC. This encodes CASSEQGTGGMDEQFF.

The J gene is TRBJ2-2, the V gene TRBV5-4, with 11 nucleotides matching TRBD2. This CDR3 is 16 amino acids long. The germline V gene has CDR1 SGHNT and CDR2 YYREEE (reference sequence). Unmatched junction bases numbered 8, after V lost 4 bases and J lost 6 bases. The CDR3 coding sequence is TGTGCCAGCAGCCCTCATAGCGGGAGGGCCCCCGGGGAGCTGTTTTTT. Protein: CASSPHSGRAPGELFF.

This chain links TRBV5-4 with TRBJ1-3; 8 nucleotides match TRBD1. V shed 2 bases and J 2 bases; nucleotides not matched to a gene: 3. Germline V lookup: CDR1 SGHNT, CDR2 YYREEE (reference sequence). This CDR3 is 15 amino acids long. The CDR3 is CASSFRTGPGNTIYF. The CDR3 DNA reads as TGTGCCAGCAGCTTCCGGACAGGGCCTGGAAACACCATATATTTT. The whole variable domain, filled in from reference TRBV5-4 and TRBJ1-3, reads ETGVTQSPTHLIKTRGQQVTLRCSSQSGHNTVSWYQQALGQGPQFIFQYYREEENGRGNFPPRFSGLQFPNYSSELNVNALELDDSALYLCASSFRTGPGNTIYFGEGSWLTVV.

The rearrangement links TRBV19 to TRBJ2-4; D perhaps matches TRBD2 (6 bases). The V end was cut by 6 bases, the J end by 9 bases, with 24 bases between. This CDR3 region has 16 residues. The germline V gene encodes CDR1 LNHDA and CDR2 SQIVND (reference sequence). The CDR3 bases are TGTGCCAGTAGGGGACCGGGACTCCGTACAAGCCCCATTCAGTACTTC. Translated: CASRGPGLRTSPIQYF.

The V gene is TRBV6-5, the J gene TRBJ1-5, with D perhaps TRBD1 (6 bases). Germline assignment: CDR1 MNHEY and CDR2 SVGAGI. The V gene lost 5 bases and the J gene lost 4 bases, with 12 bases spanning the gap. The CDR3 loop spans 14 amino acids. The CDR3, as DNA: TGTGCCAGCAGTAAAGGACAGATAAATCAGCCCCAGCATTTT. The encoded protein is CASSKGQINQPQHF.

A few counts support this clone. V is TRBV28 and J is TRBJ2-4; D ambiguous. CDR1 MDHEN and CDR2 SYDVKM come from the germline V gene. The V gene lost 2 bases and the J gene lost 6 bases, with 11 bases spanning the gap. This CDR3 comprises 14 residues. CDR3 nucleotides: TGTGCCAGCAGTTTAAGCGACGGATTAAACATTCAGTACTTC. Protein sequence: CASSLSDGLNIQYF.

V gene TRBV5-1 combines with J gene TRBJ1-1; maybe TRBD1 (5 bases). CDR3 size: 15 residues. Germline CDR1 and CDR2: SGHRS and YFSETQ. V lost 1 base, J lost 5 bases, and 15 bases lay in between. The CDR3 nucleotides are TGCGCCAGCAGCTTGTTCAGGGAGGGTCGGACTGAAGCTTTCTTT. Residues: CASSLFREGRTEAFF.

The rearrangement links TRBV7-9 to TRBJ2-3; 7 nucleotides line up with TRBD2. This CDR3 is built from 14 residues. Germline CDR1 is SEHNR and CDR2 is FQNEAQ (reference sequence). V was clipped by 2 bases and J by 2 bases; unmatched bases: 1. CDR3 residues: CASSLTSVTDTQYF. The DNA for the CDR3 is TGTGCCAGCAGCTTAACTAGCGTCACAGATACGCAGTATTTT.

V usage is TRBV7-9 and J usage is TRBJ1-2; 10 bases agree with TRBD1. Germline lookup yields CDR1 SEHNR and CDR2 FQNEAQ (reference sequence). The J segment lost 8 bases and the V segment lost 5 bases, leaving 5 bases of the junction unmatched. CDR3 size: 13 residues. The CDR3 reads CASSQGQGSGYTF. CDR3 nucleotide sequence: TGTGCCAGCAGCCAGGGACAGGGGAGCGGCTACACCTTC.

V usage is TRBV27 and J usage is TRBJ2-7, with 8 bases that match TRBD2. Germline lookup yields CDR1 MNHEY and CDR2 SMNVEV (reference sequence). V shed 10 bases and J 6 bases; nucleotides not matched to a gene: 8. This CDR3 region has 12 residues. Here the CDR3 DNA reads TGTGCCACGTCGGGGGGGGGAAGCGAGCAGTACTTC. This gives the protein CATSGGGSEQYF.

Remarks on this clone: One end of the junction varies from germline; a read error may be responsible. V usage is TRBV7-9 and J usage is TRBJ2-5, with D possibly matching TRBD1 (6 bases). The CDR3 is made up of 13 amino acids. Germline V gene lookup returns CDR1 SEHNR and CDR2 FQNEAQ (reference sequence). CDR3 residues: CSSRLGTQETQYF. The CDR3 region has the DNA TGTTCCAGCAGGCTTGGGACACAAGAGACCCAGTACTTC.

V is TRBV6-5 and J is TRBJ2-7; D remains unclear. With 0 bases removed from V and 0 bases from J, the gap between germline ends came to 6 bases. The germline V gene has CDR1 MNHEY and CDR2 SVGAGI. The CDR3 length is 14 residues. This CDR3 reads CASSYSTLSYEQYF. CDR3 nucleotides: TGTGCCAGCAGTTACTCGACACTCTCCTACGAGCAGTACTTC.

V gene TRBV11-2 combines with J gene TRBJ2-1; tentatively, D is TRBD2 (5 bases). V lost 7 bases and J lost 5, with 15 bases in between. The CDR3 consists of 14 residues. Germline CDR1 SGHAT, CDR2 FQNNGV. The CDR3 DNA reads TGTGCCAGCACCCCGGTAGCGCGGAACAATGAGCAGTTCTTC. Protein product: CASTPVARNNEQFF.

The V gene is TRBV5-1, the J gene TRBJ1-6; D remains ambiguous. The V gene's germline CDR1 is SGHRS and CDR2 YFSETQ. V was cut by 3 bases and J by 1 base, with 5 bases left in between. The length of the CDR3 is 14 residues. CDR3 in DNA: TGCGCCAGCAGCTCCGAGTCCTATAATTCACCCCTCCACTTT. Protein sequence: CASSSESYNSPLHF.

This clone was picked up one time. This rearrangement joins TRBV28 to TRBJ1-5; 8 bases align to TRBD1. Losses at the gene ends were 2 bases for V and 2 bases for J; bases not matched to a gene: 11. The CDR3 spans 18 residues. Per germline, CDR1 MDHEN and CDR2 SYDVKM. The CDR3, as DNA: TGTGCCAGCAGTTTAACGGGACAGGCCGCTTGGGGCAATCAGCCCCAGCATTTT. It codes for CASSLTGQAAWGNQPQHF.

This chain uses TRBV4-2 with TRBJ2-3; the match to TRBD2 covers 9 bases. Germline V gene data show CDR1 as LGHNA and CDR2 as YNFKEQ. The CDR3 loop spans 18 amino acids. The V and J ends lost 0 bases and 0 bases, in that order; junction bases with no gene match: 7. CDR3 coding DNA: TGTGCCAGCAGCCAAGATCGGGAACTAGCGGGCAGCACAGATACGCAGTATTTT. The encoded protein is CASSQDRELAGSTDTQYF.

The chain employs TRBV28 and TRBJ1-1, with TRBD1 as a possible D gene (6 bases). CDR3 length equals 14 residues. Per the germline V gene, CDR1 is MDHEN and CDR2 is SYDVKM. The V end was cut by 5 bases, the J end by 4 bases, with 14 bases between. The CDR3, as DNA: TGTGCCAGCAGTAGGGGGGGAGTGGGCACTGAAGCTTTCTTT. Amino acids: CASSRGGVGTEAFF.

The CDR3 is CASSRVRDRGMNEQYF. In nucleotides, the CDR3 is TGTGCCAGCAGTCGGGTCCGGGACAGGGGGATGAACGAGCAGTACTTC. V and J are TRBV2 and TRBJ2-7; 11 bases line up with TRBD1. Looked up from germline, CDR1 is SNHLY and CDR2 is FYNNEI. The CDR3 spans 16 residues. With V trimmed by 5 bases and J by 5 bases, 11 bases remained unmatched.

This clone occurred a few times. The chain employs TRBV28 and TRBJ1-1; no clear D. The CDR3 extends over 12 amino acids. Germline V lookup: CDR1 MDHEN, CDR2 SYDVKM. The V end was cut by 6 bases, the J end by 4 bases, with 9 bases between. The chain's CDR3 is CASSLLSTEAFF. The CDR3 DNA reads TGTGCCAGCAGCCTTTTGAGCACTGAAGCTTTCTTT.

This chain connects TRBV2 to TRBJ1-2; tentative D call: TRBD1 (6 bases). Per germline, CDR1 SNHLY and CDR2 FYNNEI. V was pared by 5 bases and J by 1 base, with 14 bases between. CDR3 length: 15 residues. The CDR3 reads CASSPNDRFNYGYTF. The CDR3 DNA sequence: TGTGCCAGCAGTCCCAACGACAGGTTTAACTATGGCTACACCTTC.